This TCR beta chain was documented in a study of Ad26.COV2.S vaccination and SARS-CoV-2 variants. Study-wide background: Donor allocation was to the COV1001 Ad26.COV2.S trial arm. The study gave Ad26.COV2.S intramuscularly, once or twice 56 days apart.

Described treatment: 19 received Ad26.COV2.S at low or high dose, single or two shots; 5 received placebo; per-sample allocation not given. Sampling was done on day 63 after the first vaccine or placebo injection. V lost 5 bases and J 1 base, leaving 9 bases between the germline ends. The CDR3 is made up of 14 amino acids. Looked up from germline, CDR1 is LNHDA and CDR2 is SQIVND (reference sequence). Repertoires were generated with immunoSEQ multiplex PCR, while TCRdb's copy carries only in-frame clones and drops some. Of 350,000 to 400,000 clones listed, around nine tenths are singletons. The receptor was derived from a person between 18 and 59 years old who received the Ad26.COV2.S COVID-19 vaccine or a placebo. This specimen was peripheral blood, taken in a trial of Ad26.COV2.S vaccine versus placebo. V gene TRBV19 combines with J gene TRBJ2-1; D is uncertain. CDR3 protein: CASSLESSYNEQFF. CDR3 sequence (DNA): TGTGCCAGTAGTTTGGAAAGTTCCTACAATGAGCAGTTCTTC.